One and the same sample provided the 26 T cell receptor beta chains below, sequenced in a study of OX40 agonist ivuxolimab in advanced cancers. Library construction relied on the immunoSEQ multiplex PCR assay. As stored in TCRdb, this immuneACCESS dataset retains in-frame rearrangements with V and J assigned. A fraction of the clones does not appear; measured against another copy, unresolved V genes explain less than half of the discrepancy, and the remainder lacks a known reason. In this sample the table shows some 71,000 clones, 86% of which occur a single time. The biggest ten clones account for 2.8% of the sample. Material: CD4+ or CD8+ T cells sorted from blood, obtained in a trial of the OX40 agonist ivuxolimab. The receptors shown here come from an adult with an advanced solid tumor such as melanoma, head and neck, liver or kidney cancer.

The CDR3 sequence: CASSRTGGGSYNEQFF. The CDR3 nucleotides read TGTGCCAGTAGTAGAACCGGGGGGGGTTCCTACAATGAGCAGTTCTTC. The gene calls are TRBV19 and TRBJ2-1, with 8 bases identical to TRBD2. Germline V gives CDR1 LNHDA, CDR2 SQIVND (reference sequence). Losses at the gene ends were 4 bases for V and 1 base for J; bases not matched to a gene: 6. This CDR3 has 16 residues. The full variable domain, in which reference TRBV19 and TRBJ2-1 provide the parts outside the CDR3, is DGGITQSPKYLFRKEGQNVTLSCEQNLNHDAMYWYRQDPGQGLRLIYYSQIVNDFQKGDIAEGYSVSREKKESFPLTVTSAQKNPTAFYLCASSRTGGGSYNEQFFGPGTRLTVL.

The chain is built from TRBV30 and TRBJ2-1, with D tentatively TRBD1 or TRBD2 (5 bases each). V lost 1 base, J lost 1 base, and 8 bases lay in between. The CDR3 is made up of 14 amino acids. Looked up from germline, CDR1 is GTSNPN and CDR2 is SVGIG (reference sequence). CDR3 residues: CAWSDGASYNEQFF. The CDR3 coding sequence is TGTGCCTGGAGTGACGGGGCGTCCTACAATGAGCAGTTCTTC.

The chain has TRBV30 and TRBJ2-7, with TRBD2 matching 10 bases. CDR3 size: 17 residues. Germline trimming cut 2 bases from V and 6 bases from J; bases unmatched to any gene: 16. Per the germline V gene, CDR1 is GTSNPN and CDR2 is SVGIG (reference sequence). CDR3 nucleotides: TGTGCCTGGAGTCAAAGTCGTCAGCGGGGGGGTACGTCCGAGCAGTACTTC. It specifies CAWSQSRQRGGTSEQYF.

This sequence joins TRBV5-4 and TRBJ2-2, with D maybe TRBD2 (5 bases). The CDR3 contains 14 residues. Germline-derived CDR1 and CDR2 are SGHNT and YYREEE (reference sequence). The V gene lost 3 bases and the J gene lost 6 bases, with 12 bases spanning the gap. This CDR3 reads CASSSARVAGELFF. In DNA, the CDR3 is TGTGCCAGCAGCTCTGCGAGGGTTGCCGGGGAGCTGTTTTTT.

A few counts support this clone. This chain links TRBV30 with TRBJ1-2; perhaps TRBD1 as D (6 bases). Germline V lookup: CDR1 GTSNPN, CDR2 SVGIG (reference sequence). The V end lost 4 bases, the J end lost 8 bases, and 20 bases lay between the germline ends. There are 14 residues in the CDR3. The chain's CDR3 is CAWTPPGPTGGYTF. The CDR3 DNA sequence: TGTGCCTGGACCCCCCCGGGCCCTACAGGGGGCTACACCTTC.

The chain recombines TRBV6-6 with TRBJ1-6; the match to TRBD1 covers 9 bases. The CDR3 is made up of 15 amino acids. The germline CDR1 and CDR2 sequences are MNHNY and SVGAGI (reference sequence). Germline trimming cut 5 bases from V and 6 bases from J; bases unmatched to any gene: 5. In nucleotides, the CDR3 is TGTGCCAGCAGTCGACAGGGGGAAAGTAATTCACCCCTCCACTTT. This translates into CASSRQGESNSPLHF.

This chain uses TRBV6-5 with TRBJ1-6; no clear D. The CDR3 contains 12 residues. Germline V CDR1 and CDR2: MNHEY, SVGAGI. V lost 6 bases, J lost 10 bases, and 10 bases lay in between. The CDR3 region has the DNA TGTGCCAGCAGGGGCTTTAGCTCACCCCTCCACTTT. Its translation: CASRGFSSPLHF.

The chain carries TRBV5-1 and TRBJ1-1; TRBD1 is a possible D gene (6 bases). V was cut by 4 bases and J by 5 bases, with 18 bases left in between. This CDR3 is built from 15 residues. CDR1 SGHRS and CDR2 YFSETQ come from the germline V gene. In DNA form, the CDR3 reads TGCGCCAGCAGCCCCCGTGGGGGCGATTCTACTGAAGCTTTCTTT. Residues: CASSPRGGDSTEAFF. Drawing the rest from reference TRBV5-1 and TRBJ1-1, the complete variable domain is KAGVTQTPRYLIKTRGQQVTLSCSPISGHRSVSWYQQTPGQGLQFLFEYFSETQRNKGNFPGRFSGRQFSNSRSEMNVSTLELGDSALYLCASSPRGGDSTEAFFGQGTRLTVV.

The chain uses TRBV4-1 and TRBJ2-1, with D uncertain. The germline V and J ends were trimmed by 4 bases and 6 bases, with 16 bases remaining between them. This CDR3 is 15 amino acids long. Germline V lookup: CDR1 MGHRA, CDR2 YSYEKL. The CDR3 region is CASSPPKGIGNEQFF. DNA for the CDR3: TGCGCCAGCAGCCCCCCGAAAGGGATCGGCAATGAGCAGTTCTTC.

The rearrangement uses TRBV6-5 and TRBJ1-1, with a weak D call TRBD1 (5 bases). The CDR3 consists of 14 residues. CDR1 is MNHEY and CDR2 is SVGAGI in the germline V gene. Between the trimmed V and J ends, which lost 6 bases and 3 bases, there was a span of 14 bases. In nucleotides, the CDR3 is TGTGCCAGCAGGTGGAGGGGTGGGGACACTGAAGCTTTCTTT. Residues: CASRWRGGDTEAFF.

CDR3 DNA sequence: TGTGCCAGCAGTTCTAGCACAGATACGCAGTATTTT. Translating it yields CASSSSTDTQYF. The rearrangement links TRBV7-9 to TRBJ2-3; D is ambiguous. This CDR3 spans 12 amino acids. Looked up from germline, CDR1 is SEHNR and CDR2 is FQNEAQ (reference sequence). V was shortened by 6 bases and J by 0 bases, with 4 bases between the two germline ends.

The gene calls are TRBV7-3 and TRBJ2-2; 8 bases are a match to TRBD1. Losses at the gene ends were 3 bases for V and 4 bases for J; bases not matched to a gene: 10. The CDR3 covers 17 residues. Germline CDR1 SGHTA, CDR2 FQGTGA. CDR3 residues: CASSFGQGRRATGELFF. The CDR3 DNA is TGTGCCAGCAGCTTCGGACAGGGAAGGAGGGCCACCGGGGAGCTGTTTTTT.

The V and J genes are TRBV18 and TRBJ2-2; 9 bases align to TRBD1. Looked up from germline, CDR1 is KGHSH and CDR2 is LQKENI. Germline trimming cut 2 bases from V and 3 bases from J; bases unmatched to any gene: 1. This CDR3 contains 15 residues. CDR3 bases: TGTGCCAGCTCACCAAGACAGGGGGACACCGGGGAGCTGTTTTTT. Its protein product is CASSPRQGDTGELFF.

On this clone itself: This may arise from a read error, as a much more abundant clone is one base away. This CDR3 is also generated by other DNA sequences in the sample. V usage is TRBV7-2 and J usage is TRBJ1-6, with a tentative D call TRBD1 (5 bases). Trimming took 1 base from V and 7 from J, leaving 11 bases between them. CDR3 length: 15 residues. Germline V CDR1 and CDR2: SGHTA, FQGNSA. This CDR3 reads CASSLDPGPNSPLHF. The CDR3 DNA is TGTGCCAGCAGCTTAGATCCGGGACCGAATTCACCCCTCCACTTT. The complete variable domain, with remaining parts taken from reference TRBV7-2 and TRBJ1-6, reads GAGVSQSPSNKVTEKGKDVELRCDPISGHTALYWYRQSLGQGLEFLIYFQGNSAPDKSGLPSDRFSAERTGGSVSTLTIQRTQQEDSAVYLCASSLDPGPNSPLHFGNGTRLTVT.

V gene TRBV7-9 combines with J gene TRBJ1-1, with D hard to call. Germline CDR1 is SEHNR and CDR2 is FQNEAQ (reference sequence). This CDR3 has 13 amino acids. V gave up 1 base and J gave up 8 bases, with 11 bases separating them. The CDR3 spells CASSLEGITEAFF. CDR3 DNA sequence: TGTGCCAGCAGCTTAGAGGGTATAACGGAAGCTTTCTTT.

This clone was counted once. The chain combines TRBV4-2 with TRBJ1-2, with D possibly being TRBD1 (6 bases). Germline V gives CDR1 LGHNA, CDR2 YNFKEQ. CDR3 length: 13 amino acids. Deletions cut 5 bases from V and 1 base from J, with 8 bases between. In DNA form, the CDR3 reads TGTGCCAGCAGCTCGGACAGTAACTATGGCTACACCTTC. Its translation is CASSSDSNYGYTF.

V is TRBV6-6 and J is TRBJ2-5; D may be TRBD2 (6 bases). The CDR3 contains 14 residues. Germline V gene lookup returns CDR1 MNHNY and CDR2 SVGAGI (reference sequence). Trimming left V 5 bases short and J 7 bases short, with 17 bases between. The CDR3 coding sequence is TGTGCCAGCAGTGACGGGACTGTAGTGGGGACCCAGTACTTC. Protein: CASSDGTVVGTQYF.

V gene TRBV29-1 combines with J gene TRBJ2-5; 9 positions agree with TRBD2. V was pared by 6 bases and J by 3 bases, with 20 bases of the junction left unmatched. CDR1 and CDR2 from the germline V gene are SQVTM and ANQGSEA. This CDR3 has 18 amino acids. The CDR3 DNA sequence: TGCAGCGTGCCTGGCTGGGGAAGATTAGCGGGGGTTAAAGAGACCCAGTACTTC. It specifies CSVPGWGRLAGVKETQYF.

This sequence joins TRBV9 and TRBJ2-7; unclear D gene. This CDR3 comprises 14 residues. Germline V gene lookup returns CDR1 SGDLS and CDR2 YYNGEE. Trimming removed 2 bases at V and 3 bases at J, with 12 bases between. CDR3 sequence: CASSVGSGIYEQYF. Here the CDR3 DNA reads TGTGCCAGCAGCGTCGGTTCTGGGATCTACGAGCAGTACTTC.

V is TRBV7-9 and J is TRBJ2-7, with 7 bases that match TRBD1. CDR3 length: 13 residues. CDR1 and CDR2 (germline): SEHNR, FQNEAQ (reference sequence). V was pared by 1 base and J by 7 bases, with 4 bases of the junction left unmatched. The CDR3 reads CASSLEDRTEQYF. CDR3 nucleotide sequence: TGTGCCAGCAGCTTAGAGGACAGGACTGAGCAGTACTTC.

The V call is TRBV30, the J call TRBJ2-1; D is ambiguous. The CDR3 runs to 13 residues. Germline V gene data show CDR1 as GTSNPN and CDR2 as SVGIG (reference sequence). Trimming took 5 bases from V and 4 from J, leaving 12 bases between them. The DNA for the CDR3 is TGTGCCTGGGTTGGGAACAGTTACAATGAGCAGTTCTTC. The encoded protein is CAWVGNSYNEQFF.

The CDR3 loop is CASSLGGRQGNDNEQFF. CDR3 DNA sequence: TGTGCCAGCAGCTTAGGGGGACGACAGGGCAACGACAATGAGCAGTTCTTC. The chain links TRBV7-8 to TRBJ2-1; 7 bases match TRBD1. V lost 1 base and J lost 5; bases outside the gene matches: 11. The germline CDR1 and CDR2 sequences are SGHVS and FQNEAQ. There are 17 residues in the CDR3.

As concerns this clone: Other DNA sequences within the sample encode an identical CDR3. This chain uses TRBV30 with TRBJ2-2; 7 positions agree with TRBD1. The CDR3 is 14 amino acids. CDR1 is GTSNPN, CDR2 SVGIG, per germline (reference sequence). The V and J ends lost 8 bases and 4 bases, in that order; junction bases with no gene match: 10. In DNA, the CDR3 is TGTGCCAGCCGGGACAGTGGACCCACCGGGGAGCTGTTTTTT. This sequence encodes CASRDSGPTGELFF.

V is TRBV4-2 and J is TRBJ2-1; 12 nucleotides line up with TRBD2. Germline values: CDR1 LGHNA, CDR2 YNFKEQ. The CDR3 has 16 residues. V trimming: 6 bases; J trimming: 11 bases; junction bases outside the gene matches: 14. In nucleotides, the CDR3 is TGTGCCAGCAGTCTTGAAGGGACTAGCGGGTCCTCGCAGCAGTTCTTC. This gives the protein CASSLEGTSGSSQQFF.

The chain carries TRBV5-1 and TRBJ1-5; no definite D call. The CDR3 runs 13 residues. V lost 4 bases, J lost 6 bases, and 11 bases lay in between. From germline, CDR1 is SGHRS and CDR2 YFSETQ. The CDR3 sequence: CASSALEGQPQHF. CDR3 nucleotide sequence: TGCGCCAGCAGCGCACTCGAAGGTCAGCCCCAGCATTTT. The whole variable domain, remainder taken from reference TRBV5-1 and TRBJ1-5, is KAGVTQTPRYLIKTRGQQVTLSCSPISGHRSVSWYQQTPGQGLQFLFEYFSETQRNKGNFPGRFSGRQFSNSRSEMNVSTLELGDSALYLCASSALEGQPQHFGDGTRLSIL.

This clone was seen only once. The chain combines TRBV30 with TRBJ1-2; TRBD1 aligns across 7 bases. This CDR3 has 16 residues. With 4 bases clipped from V and 4 bases from J, the junction kept 15 bases outside the gene matches. CDR1 and CDR2 from the germline V gene are GTSNPN and SVGIG (reference sequence). CDR3 protein: CAWTPGQPTSSYGYTF. Here the CDR3 DNA reads TGTGCCTGGACTCCGGGACAGCCGACCTCCTCCTATGGCTACACCTTC.